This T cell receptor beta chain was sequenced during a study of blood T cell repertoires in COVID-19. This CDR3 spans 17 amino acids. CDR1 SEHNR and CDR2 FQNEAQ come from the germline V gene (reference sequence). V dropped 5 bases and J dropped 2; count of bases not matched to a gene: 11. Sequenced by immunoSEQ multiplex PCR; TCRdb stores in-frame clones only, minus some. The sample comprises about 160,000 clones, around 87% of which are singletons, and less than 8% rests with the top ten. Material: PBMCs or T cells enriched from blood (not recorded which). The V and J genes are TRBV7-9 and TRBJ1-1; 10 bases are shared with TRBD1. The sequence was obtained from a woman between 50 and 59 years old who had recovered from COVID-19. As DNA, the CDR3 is TGTGCCAGCAGCCCGCGACAGGGGGCCAGAACAAACACTGAAGCTTTCTTT. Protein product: CASSPRQGARTNTEAFF.